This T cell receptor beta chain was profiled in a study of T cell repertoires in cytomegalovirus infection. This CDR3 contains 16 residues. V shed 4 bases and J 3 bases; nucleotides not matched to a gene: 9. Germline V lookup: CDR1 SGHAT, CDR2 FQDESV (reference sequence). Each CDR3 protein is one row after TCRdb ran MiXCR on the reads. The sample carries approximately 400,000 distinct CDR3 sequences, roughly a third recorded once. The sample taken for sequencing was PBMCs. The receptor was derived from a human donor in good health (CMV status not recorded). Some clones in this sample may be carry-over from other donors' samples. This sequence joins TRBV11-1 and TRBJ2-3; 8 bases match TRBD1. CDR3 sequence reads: CASSSTGQGRTDTQYF. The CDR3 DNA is TGTGCCAGCAGCTCCACCGGACAGGGAAGGACAGATACGCAGTATTTT.